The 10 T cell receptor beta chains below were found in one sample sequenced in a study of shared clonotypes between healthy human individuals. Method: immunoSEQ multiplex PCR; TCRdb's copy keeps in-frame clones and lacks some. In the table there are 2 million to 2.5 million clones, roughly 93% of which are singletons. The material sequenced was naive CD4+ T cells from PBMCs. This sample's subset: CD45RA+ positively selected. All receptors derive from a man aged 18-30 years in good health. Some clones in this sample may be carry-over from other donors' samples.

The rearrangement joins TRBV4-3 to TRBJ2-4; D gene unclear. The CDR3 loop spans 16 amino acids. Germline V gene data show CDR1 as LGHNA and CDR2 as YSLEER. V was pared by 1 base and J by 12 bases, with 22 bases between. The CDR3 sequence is CASSQGRLTFLPAQYF. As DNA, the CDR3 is TGCGCCAGCAGCCAAGGACGATTAACTTTCCTGCCTGCTCAGTACTTC.

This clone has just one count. This chain's CDR3 is CASSFGSGKQFF. The CDR3 nucleotides are TGTGCCAGCAGTTTCGGTAGCGGGAAGCAGTTCTTC. V usage is TRBV6-6 and J usage is TRBJ2-1, with 8 positions matching TRBD2. From germline, CDR1 is MNHNY and CDR2 SVGAGI (reference sequence). J was trimmed by 11 bases and V by 4 bases; bases with no gene match: 4. This CDR3 has 12 amino acids.

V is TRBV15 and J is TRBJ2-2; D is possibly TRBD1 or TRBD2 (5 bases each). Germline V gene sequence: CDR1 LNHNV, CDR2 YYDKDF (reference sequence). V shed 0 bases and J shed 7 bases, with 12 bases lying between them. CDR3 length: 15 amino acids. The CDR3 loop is CATSRDGDGIGELFF. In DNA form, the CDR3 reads TGTGCCACCAGCAGAGATGGGGACGGGATCGGGGAGCTGTTTTTT.

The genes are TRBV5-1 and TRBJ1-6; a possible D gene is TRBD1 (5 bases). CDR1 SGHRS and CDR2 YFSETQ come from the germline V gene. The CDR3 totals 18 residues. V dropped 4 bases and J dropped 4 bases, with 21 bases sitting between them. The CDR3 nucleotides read TGCGCCAGCAGCCAGGCCTCAATGGGACGGGGATATAATTCACCCCTCCACTTT. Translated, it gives CASSQASMGRGYNSPLHF.

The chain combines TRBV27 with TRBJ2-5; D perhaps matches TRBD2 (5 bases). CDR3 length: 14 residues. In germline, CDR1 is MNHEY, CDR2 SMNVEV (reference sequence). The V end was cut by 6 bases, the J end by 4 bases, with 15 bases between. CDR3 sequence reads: CASRGEGIGETQYF. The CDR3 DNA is TGTGCCAGCAGAGGAGAGGGAATCGGAGAGACCCAGTACTTC.

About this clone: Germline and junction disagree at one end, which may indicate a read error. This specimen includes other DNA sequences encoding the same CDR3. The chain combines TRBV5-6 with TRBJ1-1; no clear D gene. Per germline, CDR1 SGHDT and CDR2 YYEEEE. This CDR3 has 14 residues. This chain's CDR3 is CASSGVLMNTEAFF. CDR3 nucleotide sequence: TGTGCTAGCAGCGGGGTCCTAATGAACACTGAAGCTTTCTTT.

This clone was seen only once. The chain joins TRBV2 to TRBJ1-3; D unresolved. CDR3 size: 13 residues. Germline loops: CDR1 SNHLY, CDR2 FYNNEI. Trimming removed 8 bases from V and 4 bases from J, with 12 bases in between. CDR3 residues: CASVPATGNTIYF. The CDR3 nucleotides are TGTGCCAGCGTCCCAGCGACGGGAAACACCATATATTTT.

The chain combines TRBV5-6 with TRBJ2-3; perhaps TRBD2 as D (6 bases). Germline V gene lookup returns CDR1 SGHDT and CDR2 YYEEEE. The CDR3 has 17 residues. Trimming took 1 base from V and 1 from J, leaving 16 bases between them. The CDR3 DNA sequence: TGTGCCAGCAGCTTGAAGCGGGCCTTAGCTGGCACAGATACGCAGTATTTT. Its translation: CASSLKRALAGTDTQYF.

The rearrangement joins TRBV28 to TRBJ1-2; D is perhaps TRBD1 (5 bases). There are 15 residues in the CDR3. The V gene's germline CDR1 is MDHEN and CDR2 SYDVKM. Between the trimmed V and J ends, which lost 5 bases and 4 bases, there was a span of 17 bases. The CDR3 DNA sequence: TGTGCCAGCAGTACCGGGACCCTAGGCGGCTATGGCTACACCTTC. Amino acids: CASSTGTLGGYGYTF.

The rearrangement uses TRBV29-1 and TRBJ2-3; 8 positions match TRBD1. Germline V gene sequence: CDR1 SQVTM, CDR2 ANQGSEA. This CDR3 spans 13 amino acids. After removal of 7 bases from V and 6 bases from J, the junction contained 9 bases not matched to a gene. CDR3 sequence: CSATRGRGDTQYF. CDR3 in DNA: TGCAGCGCTACCAGGGGGCGAGGCGATACGCAGTATTTT.